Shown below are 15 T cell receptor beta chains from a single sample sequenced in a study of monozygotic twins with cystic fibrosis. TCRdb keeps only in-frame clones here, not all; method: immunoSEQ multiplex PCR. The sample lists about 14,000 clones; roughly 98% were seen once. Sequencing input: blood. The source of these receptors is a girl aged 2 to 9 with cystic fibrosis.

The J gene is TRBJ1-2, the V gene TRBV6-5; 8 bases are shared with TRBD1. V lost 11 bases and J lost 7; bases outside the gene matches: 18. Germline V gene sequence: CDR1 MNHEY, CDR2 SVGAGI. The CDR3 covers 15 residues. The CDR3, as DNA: TGTGCCGCGAGGAGACAGGGGACGATCAGCGGTGGCTACACCTTC. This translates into CAARRQGTISGGYTF.

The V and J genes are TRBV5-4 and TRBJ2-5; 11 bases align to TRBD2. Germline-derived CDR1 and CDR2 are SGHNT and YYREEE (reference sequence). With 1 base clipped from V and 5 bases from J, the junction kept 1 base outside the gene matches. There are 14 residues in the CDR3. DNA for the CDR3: TGTGCCAGCAGCTTGACTAGCGGGAGTGAGACCCAGTACTTC. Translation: CASSLTSGSETQYF.

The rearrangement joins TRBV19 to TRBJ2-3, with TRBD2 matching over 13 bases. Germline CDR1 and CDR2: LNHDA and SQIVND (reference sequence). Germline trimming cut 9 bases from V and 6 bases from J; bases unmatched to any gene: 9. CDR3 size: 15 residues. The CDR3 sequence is CASCGTSGNRDTQYF. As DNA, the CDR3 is TGTGCCAGCTGCGGGACTAGCGGGAATAGGGATACGCAGTATTTT.

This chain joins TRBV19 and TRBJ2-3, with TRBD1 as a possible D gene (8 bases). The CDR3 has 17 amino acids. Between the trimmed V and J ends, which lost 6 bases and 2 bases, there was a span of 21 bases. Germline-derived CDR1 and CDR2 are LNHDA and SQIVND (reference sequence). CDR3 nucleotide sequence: TGTGCCAGTAGCTCTCCGGGGGGACAGGAGTACACAGATACGCAGTATTTT. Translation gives CASSSPGGQEYTDTQYF.

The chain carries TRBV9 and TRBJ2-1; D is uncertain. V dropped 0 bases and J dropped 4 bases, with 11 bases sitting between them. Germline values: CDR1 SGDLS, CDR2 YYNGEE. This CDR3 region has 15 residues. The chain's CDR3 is CASSVGPLGYNEQFF. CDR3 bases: TGTGCCAGCAGCGTAGGCCCCCTGGGATACAATGAGCAGTTCTTC.

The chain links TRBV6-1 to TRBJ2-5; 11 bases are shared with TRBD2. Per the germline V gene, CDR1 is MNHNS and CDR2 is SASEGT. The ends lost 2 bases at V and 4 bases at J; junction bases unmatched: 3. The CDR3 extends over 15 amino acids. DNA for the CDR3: TGTGCCAGCAGTGAACTTAGCGGGAGGGGAGAGACCCAGTACTTC. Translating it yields CASSELSGRGETQYF.

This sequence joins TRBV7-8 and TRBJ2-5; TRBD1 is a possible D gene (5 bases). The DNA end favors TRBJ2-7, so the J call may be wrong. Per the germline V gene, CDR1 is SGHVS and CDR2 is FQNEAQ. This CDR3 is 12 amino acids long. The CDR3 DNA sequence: TGTGCCAGCAGCGGGCGACAGTACGAGCAGTACTTC. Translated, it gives CASSGRQYEQYF.

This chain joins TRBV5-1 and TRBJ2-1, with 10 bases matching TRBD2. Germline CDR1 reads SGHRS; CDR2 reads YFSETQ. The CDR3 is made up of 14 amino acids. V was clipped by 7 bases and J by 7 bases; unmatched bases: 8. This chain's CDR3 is CASARGTSDNEQFF. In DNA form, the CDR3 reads TGCGCCAGCGCTCGGGGGACTAGCGATAATGAGCAGTTCTTC.

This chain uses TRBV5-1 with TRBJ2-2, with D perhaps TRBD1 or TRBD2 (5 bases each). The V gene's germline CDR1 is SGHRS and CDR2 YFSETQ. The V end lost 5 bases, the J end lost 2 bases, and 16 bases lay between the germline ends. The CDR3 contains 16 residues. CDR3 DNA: TGCGCCAGCAGTGACCGGGGCAGACCAAACACCGGGGAGCTGTTTTTT. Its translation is CASSDRGRPNTGELFF.

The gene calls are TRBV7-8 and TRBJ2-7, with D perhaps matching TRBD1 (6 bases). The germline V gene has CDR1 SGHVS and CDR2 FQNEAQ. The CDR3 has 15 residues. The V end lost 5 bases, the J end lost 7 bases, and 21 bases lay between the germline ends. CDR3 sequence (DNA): TGTGCCAGCAGCCAGGGGAGACTCACCAGGAGAGAGCAGTACTTC. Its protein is CASSQGRLTRREQYF.

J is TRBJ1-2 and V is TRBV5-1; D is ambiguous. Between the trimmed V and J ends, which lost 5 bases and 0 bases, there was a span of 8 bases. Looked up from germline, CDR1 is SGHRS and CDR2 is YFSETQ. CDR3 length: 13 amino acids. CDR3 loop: CASSFGANYGYTF. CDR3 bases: TGCGCCAGCAGTTTTGGAGCTAACTATGGCTACACCTTC.

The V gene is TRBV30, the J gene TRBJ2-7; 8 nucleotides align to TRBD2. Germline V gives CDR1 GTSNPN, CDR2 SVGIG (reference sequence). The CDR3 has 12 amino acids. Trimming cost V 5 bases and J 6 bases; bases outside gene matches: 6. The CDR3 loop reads CAWGAGVGEQYF. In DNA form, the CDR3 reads TGTGCCTGGGGAGCGGGAGTAGGCGAGCAGTACTTC.

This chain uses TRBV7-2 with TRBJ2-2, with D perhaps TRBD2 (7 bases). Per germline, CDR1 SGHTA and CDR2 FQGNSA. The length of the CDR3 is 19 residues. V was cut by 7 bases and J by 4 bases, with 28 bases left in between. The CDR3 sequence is CASTPYFAWGGLGTGELFF. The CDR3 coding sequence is TGTGCCAGCACTCCCTATTTCGCTTGGGGGGGGCTAGGCACCGGGGAGCTGTTTTTT.

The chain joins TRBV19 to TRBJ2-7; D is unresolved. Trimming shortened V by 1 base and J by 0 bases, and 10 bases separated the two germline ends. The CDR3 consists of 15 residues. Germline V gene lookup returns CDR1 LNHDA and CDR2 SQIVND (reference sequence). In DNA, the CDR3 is TGTGCCAGTAGTATAGGGTGGGCGGACTCCTACGAGCAGTACTTC. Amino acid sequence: CASSIGWADSYEQYF.

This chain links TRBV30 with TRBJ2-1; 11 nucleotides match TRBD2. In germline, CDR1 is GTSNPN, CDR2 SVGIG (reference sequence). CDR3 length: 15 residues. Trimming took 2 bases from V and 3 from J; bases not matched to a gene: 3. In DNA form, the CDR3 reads TGTGCCTGGAGTCGACTAGCGGGGATCTACAATGAGCAGTTCTTC. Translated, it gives CAWSRLAGIYNEQFF.